Sequencing of this TCR beta chain was carried out in a study of shared clonotypes between healthy human individuals. The wider study: CD8 memory received one plate per donor, CD8 naive two, CD4 memory three and CD4 naive three.

Study outcomes and limitations: Only a few donors were included, so the genetic and exposure-history diversity represented was limited. Shared across four donors were roughly 4.8% of the naive CD4 clonotypes. Researchers found naive subsets generally carried larger estimated richness than memory subsets.

As regards this clone: Its antigen is not known.

Here immunoSEQ multiplex PCR was the method, and the copy in TCRdb shows in-frame clones only, minus some. The data contain millions of clones, just over 90% of them singletons. Trimming cost V 0 bases and J 10 bases, with 13 bases left between them. This CDR3 is built from 15 residues. CDR1 is LNHDA, CDR2 SQIVND, per germline (reference sequence). V and J are TRBV19 and TRBJ1-6; D gene unclear. Material: naive CD4+ T cells sorted from blood. Subset of the sample: CD45RA+ positively selected. The receptor was isolated from a man younger than 35 in good health. The DNA for the CDR3 is TGTGCCAGTAGTATAGATCTGAGGATGGGGTCACCCCTCCACTTT. This translates into CASSIDLRMGSPLHF.